The 14 T cell receptor beta chains below were found in one sample sequenced in a study of identical twins (TCRdb year 2016). Library construction relied on 5' RACE. Sequencing took place on an Illumina HiSeq 2000. TCRdb trimmed the raw reads at Q25, called clones with MiXCR and kept productive beta chains. Rows are unified per CDR3 protein, each entry keeping the most common DNA and genes. The sample profile shows 450,000 to 650,000 distinct CDR3 sequences; 15% of them were found once. The ten largest make up around 0.4% of the sample. The sample was also reused in another study, on yellow fever vaccine responses in identical twins.

Material: CD4+ T cells sorted from blood. These receptors were collected from a woman aged 18-29 years in good health.

The chain carries TRBV12-3 or TRBV12-4 and TRBJ1-5, with D maybe TRBD1 (6 bases). The ends were cut back, 6 bases at V and 3 bases at J, with 12 bases in the middle. This CDR3 has 14 amino acids. CDR3 protein: CASRNGGHNQPQHF. The DNA of the CDR3 is TGTGCCAGCAGAAATGGGGGGCACAATCAGCCCCAGCATTTT.

This clonotype came up many times. This chain connects TRBV5-6 to TRBJ1-6; tentative D call: TRBD1 (5 bases). This CDR3 has 15 amino acids. V was clipped by 0 bases and J by 9 bases, with 13 bases between them. Germline loops: CDR1 SGHDT, CDR2 YYEEEE. The CDR3, as DNA: TGTGCCAGCAGCTTGGCCCAGGGAATGACTTCACCCCTCCACTTT. Protein: CASSLAQGMTSPLHF.

A few counts support this clonotype. The chain uses TRBV24-1 and TRBJ2-2; 8 bases match TRBD2. V gave up 7 bases and J gave up 0 bases; unmatched junction bases: 9. The CDR3 is 17 residues long. Germline loops: CDR1 KGHDR, CDR2 SFDVKD. The CDR3 coding sequence is TGTGCCACCAGGGGAAATAGCGGGGCCACGAACACCGGGGAGCTGTTTTTT. Protein: CATRGNSGATNTGELFF.

The chain combines TRBV21-1 with TRBJ2-7; TRBD2 is taken as the D call from the table, unchecked against the DNA. TRBV21-1 counts as a pseudogene. CDR3 size: 17 residues. The CDR3 DNA reads as TGTGCCAGCAGCAAAAAAGGAGGATACCCGAATGTATACGAGCAGTACTTC. It codes for CASSKKGGYPNVYEQYF.

This clonotype came up many times. This sequence joins TRBV12-3 or TRBV12-4 and TRBJ2-4; unclear D gene. The CDR3 runs 11 residues. V lost 7 bases, J lost 12 bases, and 13 bases lay in between. The CDR3 protein is CASTKGFHQYF. In DNA form, the CDR3 reads TGTGCCAGCACGAAGGGTTTTCATCAGTACTTC.

The rearrangement joins TRBV10-2 to TRBJ1-1; 10 bases map to TRBD1. V gave up 2 bases and J gave up 11 bases; unmatched junction bases: 5. In germline, CDR1 is WSHSY, CDR2 SAAADI. This CDR3 spans 13 amino acids. CDR3 loop: CASSEPGTGVAFF. CDR3 in DNA: TGCGCCAGCAGTGAGCCGGGGACAGGGGTTGCTTTCTTT.

This chain joins TRBV28 and TRBJ2-7, with a tentative D call TRBD1 (6 bases). This CDR3 region has 14 residues. In germline, CDR1 is MDHEN, CDR2 SYDVKM. With 6 bases removed from V and 1 base from J, the gap between germline ends came to 13 bases. The DNA for the CDR3 is TGTGCCAGCAGATCAGGGGATAATTCCTACGAGCAGTACGTC. The encoded protein is CASRSGDNSYEQYV.

The rearrangement uses TRBV6-5 and TRBJ1-1; no definite D call. CDR1 MNHEY and CDR2 SVGAGI come from the germline V gene. The CDR3 is made up of 14 amino acids. V was trimmed by 0 bases and J by 8 bases, leaving 13 bases between them. CDR3 amino acids: CASSYSGRRQEAFF. Here the CDR3 DNA reads TGTGCCAGCAGTTACTCGGGTCGGCGACAAGAAGCTTTCTTT.

This clonotype has a handful of counts. This chain links TRBV11-2 with TRBJ2-1, with 8 bases fitting TRBD2. Germline V gives CDR1 SGHAT, CDR2 FQNNGV. J was trimmed by 7 bases and V by 5 bases; bases with no gene match: 13. This CDR3 comprises 16 residues. CDR3 in amino acids: CASSLGAGTRNNEQFF. The CDR3, as DNA: TGTGCCAGCAGCCTAGGCGCGGGGACTAGGAATAATGAGCAGTTCTTC.

At least ten counts were recorded for this clonotype. The chain recombines TRBV12-3 or TRBV12-4 with TRBJ1-5, with 7 bases identical to TRBD1. The CDR3 is 14 residues long. V shed 10 bases, J shed 9 bases, and the junction held 15 bases outside the gene matches. DNA of the CDR3: TGTGCCACCTCCTTAGGGACAGAGGACCGGCCCCAGCATTTT. Translation: CATSLGTEDRPQHF.

This clonotype was seen only a few times. This chain links TRBV9 with TRBJ2-3; 11 positions match TRBD2. Germline CDR1 SGDLS, CDR2 YYNGEE. V was clipped by 2 bases and J by 4 bases; unmatched bases: 3. The CDR3 covers 15 residues. In DNA form, the CDR3 reads TGTGCCAGCAGCGTCCTAGCGGGGGGCGCAGATACGCAGTATTTT. This encodes CASSVLAGGADTQYF.

This clonotype was seen only a few times. The chain combines TRBV5-1 with TRBJ2-2; 9 positions match TRBD1. From germline, CDR1 is SGHRS and CDR2 YFSETQ. The CDR3 runs 16 residues. The junction had 5 bases not matched to a gene; V was cut back by 3 bases and J by 2 bases. The CDR3 sequence: CASSWGQGSNTGELFF. DNA of the CDR3: TGCGCCAGCAGCTGGGGACAGGGAAGTAACACCGGGGAGCTGTTTTTT.

The chain is built from TRBV5-6 and TRBJ2-3; the D is unclear. The CDR3 is 16 residues long. Trimming cost V 4 bases and J 1 base, with 16 bases left between them. CDR1 is SGHDT, CDR2 YYEEEE, per germline. CDR3 in amino acids: CASSPLARLGTDTQYF. The CDR3 DNA sequence: TGTGCCAGCAGCCCCTTAGCAAGGCTCGGCACAGATACGCAGTATTTT.

The J gene is TRBJ2-7, the V gene TRBV28, with 13 bases lining up with TRBD2. CDR1 is MDHEN, CDR2 SYDVKM, per germline. Trimming removed 1 base from V and 11 bases from J; junction bases left unmatched: 11. This CDR3 comprises 16 residues. The CDR3 region has the DNA TGTGCCAGCAGTTTATTCGGACTAGCGGGAGTCGCCGGGGAGTACTTC. This translates into CASSLFGLAGVAGEYF.